The clone carrying this T cell receptor (beta chain) came up many times. This record belongs to a study of regulatory T cells in long-lasting Graves disease. Time point defined: newly diagnosed GD, antithyroid drugs for less than 3 months. There was RNA extracted from PBMCs, and the TCR library was made from it. Germline V gene sequence: CDR1 SGHRS, CDR2 YFSETQ. V lost 0 bases and J lost 0, with 15 bases in between. The CDR3 loop spans 18 amino acids. Both iRepertoire HTBI primers and Arm-PCR of CDR3 regions were used to build the TCR beta libraries. Using its own MiXCR run on the multiplex PCR reads, TCRdb lists one record per CDR3 protein. Of 450,000 to 500,000 distinct CDR3 sequences in the sample, around 15% were seen once. These data also featured in a second study, about T cells in Graves' hyperthyroidism and ophthalmopathy.

V and J are TRBV5-1 and TRBJ2-2; a possible D gene is TRBD2 (6 bases). The sample here was peripheral blood mononuclear cells (PBMCs), taken at new diagnosis, from a patient treated with antithyroid drugs. The source of this sequence is a man aged 40-49 years with Graves disease. The CDR3 sequence: CASSLVRRGRSNTGELFF. The DNA for the CDR3 is TGCGCCAGCAGCTTGGTACGGCGGGGAAGGTCGAACACCGGGGAGCTGTTTTTT.